A selection of T cell receptor beta chains follows, all from one sample in a study of T-cell memory formation after mild COVID-19. One entry per CDR3 protein results from TCRdb running MiXCR on the 5' RACE reads. The sample shows roughly 610,000 distinct CDR3 sequences, roughly 17% of them seen only once. The sequenced sample consisted of PBMCs or a T cell subset sorted from them (not recorded which). These receptors came from an adult woman who had mild COVID-19 (a few samples of this study predate the infection). Cell type and time point are not known. The CDR3 runs from the conserved cysteine through the conserved F or W. The D gene is left open where the match is weak. Not every row has a clone size; where given, it reads once, few, many or a size class.

V gene	J gene	clone size	D gene	CDR3 protein	CDR3 DNA
TRBV6-5	TRBJ2-3	NA	TRBD2	CASSPFGLAGARGDTQYF	TGTGCCAGCAGCCCCTTCGGGCTAGCGGGGGCCCGGGGAGATACGCAGTATTTT
TRBV18	TRBJ2-1	NA	TRBD2	CASSPPLAGGNNEQFF	TGTGCCAGCTCACCCCCCCTAGCGGGAGGGAATAATGAGCAGTTCTTC
TRBV24-1	TRBJ2-3	NA	NA	CATSDLSPLRRKTDTQYF	TGTGCCACCAGTGATTTGAGCCCCCTGCGGAGGAAAACAGATACGCAGTATTTT
TRBV5-1	TRBJ2-7	few	TRBD1	CASSTGQLRQGAYEQYF	TGCGCCAGCAGCACGGGCCAACTCCGACAGGGGGCTTACGAGCAGTACTTC
TRBV30	TRBJ2-7	many	NA	CAWTSKVTYEQYF	TGTGCCTGGACCTCAAAGGTGACCTACGAGCAGTACTTC
TRBV12-5	TRBJ2-1	few	NA	CASGRDTSYNEQFF	TGTGCTAGTGGTCGGGACACCTCCTACAATGAGCAGTTCTTC
TRBV5-1	TRBJ2-1	NA	TRBD2	CASSVLPGLAVNEQFF	TGCGCCAGCAGCGTACTCCCGGGACTAGCGGTCAATGAGCAGTTCTTC
TRBV20-1	TRBJ1-2	few	NA	CSARELRSGFFAYGYTF	TGCAGTGCTAGAGAGTTGCGTTCCGGCTTTTTTGCCTATGGCTACACCTTC
TRBV6-2/TRBV6-3	TRBJ2-5	NA	NA	CASRHPGGKTQYF	TGTGCCAGCAGGCATCCGGGTGGAAAGACCCAGTACTTC
TRBV5-1	TRBJ2-1	NA	TRBD2	CASSPTSGSMNEQFF	TGCGCCAGCAGCCCAACTAGCGGGAGTATGAATGAGCAGTTCTTC
TRBV11-2	TRBJ2-5	NA	NA	CASSSTLPQETQYF	TGTGCCAGCAGCTCCACCCTACCCCAAGAGACCCAGTACTTC
TRBV29-1	TRBJ1-3	few	NA	CSVGTVGGISGNTIYF	TGCAGCGTTGGAACTGTCGGGGGGATCTCTGGAAACACCATATATTTT
TRBV20-1	TRBJ2-3	few	TRBD1	CSARDRLMLPNNADTQYF	TGCAGTGCACGGGACAGGTTGATGCTCCCCAACAATGCAGATACGCAGTATTTT
TRBV5-1	TRBJ2-7	few	NA	CASTSDTYEQYF	TGCGCCAGCACCTCCGACACCTACGAGCAGTACTTC
TRBV5-5	TRBJ1-4	NA	NA	CASTRSPGEEKLFF	TGTGCCAGTACCAGGAGCCCTGGGGAAGAAAAACTGTTTTTT
TRBV5-1	TRBJ2-7	many	TRBD2	CASSLEPGGRYEQYF	TGCGCCAGCAGCCTCGAGCCGGGAGGTCGTTACGAGCAGTACTTC
TRBV12-3/TRBV12-4	TRBJ1-1	NA	NA	CASSFGGTAEAFF	TGTGCCAGCAGTTTTGGAGGGACCGCTGAAGCTTTCTTT
TRBV30	TRBJ2-7	NA	NA	CAWSRYEQYF	TGTGCCTGGAGTAGATACGAGCAGTACTTC
TRBV7-6	TRBJ1-2	few	NA	CASSLASTPHYGYTF	TGTGCCAGCAGCTTAGCGAGTACCCCCCACTATGGCTACACCTTC
TRBV14	TRBJ2-1	few	NA	CASSQDFSITFF	TGTGCCAGCAGCCAAGATTTCTCGATTACGTTCTTC
TRBV7-3	TRBJ2-1	NA	TRBD2	CASSRGLPTSGDRNEQFF	TGTGCCAGCAGCAGGGGGTTACCGACTAGCGGGGATCGCAATGAGCAGTTCTTC
TRBV10-3	TRBJ2-3	NA	NA	CAISESSYGTDTQYF	TGTGCCATCAGTGAGTCGAGTTACGGGACAGATACGCAGTATTTT
TRBV4-3	TRBJ1-3	NA	NA	CASSQDDSRSGNTIYF	TGCGCCAGCAGCCAAGATGACAGTCGCTCTGGAAACACCATATATTTT
TRBV7-3	TRBJ1-2	few	NA	CASSLMEGPNYGYTF	TGTGCCAGCAGCTTAATGGAAGGACCGAACTATGGCTACACCTTC
TRBV3-1	TRBJ1-6	few	NA	CASSQAGQGSPLHF	TGTGCCAGCAGCCAGGCTGGCCAGGGTTCACCCCTCCACTTT
TRBV12-3/TRBV12-4	TRBJ2-2	few	TRBD2	CASSSWGLAGTNTGELFF	TGTGCCAGCAGTTCATGGGGTTTAGCGGGTACGAACACCGGGGAGCTGTTTTTT
TRBV27	TRBJ2-7	NA	NA	CASSFARSSYEQYF	TGTGCCAGCAGTTTCGCGCGGAGCTCCTACGAGCAGTACTTC
TRBV12-3/TRBV12-4	TRBJ1-1	NA	NA	CASRMDRVNTEAFF	TGTGCCAGCAGAATGGACAGAGTGAACACTGAAGCTTTCTTT
TRBV5-1	TRBJ1-1	many	TRBD1	CASSLGQGYTEAFF	TGTGCCAGCAGCCTTGGACAGGGATACACTGAAGCTTTCTTT
TRBV28	TRBJ2-3	many	TRBD1	CASSPGGPRPTQYF	TGTGCCAGCAGCCCAGGGGGACCTCGGCCTACGCAGTATTTT
TRBV7-2	TRBJ1-2	few	NA	CASSLDGAPRGYTF	TGTGCCAGCAGCTTAGATGGGGCGCCCCGGGGCTACACCTTC
TRBV4-2	TRBJ1-5	NA	NA	CASSQGRSNQPQHF	TGTGCCAGCAGCCAAGGGCGGAGCAATCAGCCCCAGCATTTT
TRBV6-2/TRBV6-3	TRBJ1-5	few	NA	CASSYPTGRALEQPQHF	TGTGCCAGCAGTTACCCTACGGGACGGGCTCTAGAGCAGCCCCAGCATTTT
TRBV6-5	TRBJ2-2	NA	TRBD1	CASSKGAPGELFF	TGTGCCAGCAGTAAGGGGGCGCCCGGGGAGCTGTTTTTT
TRBV7-2	TRBJ2-1	NA	TRBD2	CASSRGLAGTEQFF	TGTGCCAGCAGCCGGGGACTAGCGGGAACTGAGCAGTTCTTC